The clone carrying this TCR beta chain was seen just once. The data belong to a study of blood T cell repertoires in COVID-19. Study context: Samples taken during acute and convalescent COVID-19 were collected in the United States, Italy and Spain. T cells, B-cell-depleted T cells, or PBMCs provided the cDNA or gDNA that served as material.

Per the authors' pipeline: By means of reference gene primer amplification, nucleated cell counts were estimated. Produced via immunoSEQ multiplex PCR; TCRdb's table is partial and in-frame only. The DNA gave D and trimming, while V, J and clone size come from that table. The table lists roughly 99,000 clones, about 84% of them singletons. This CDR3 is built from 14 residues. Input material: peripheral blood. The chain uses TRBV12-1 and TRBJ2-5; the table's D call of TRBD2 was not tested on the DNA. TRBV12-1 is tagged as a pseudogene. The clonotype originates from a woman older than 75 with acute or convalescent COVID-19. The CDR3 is CASSPRGAGETQYF. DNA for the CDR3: TGTGCCAGCAGCCCGCGGGGGGCTGGGGAGACCCAGTACTTC.